This TCR beta chain was recorded in a study of T cell responses to AZD1222 COVID-19 vaccine. Study results and caveats: Researchers took repertoire samples only after the peak T cell response had come.

Concerning this clone: As yet, its antigen is unknown.

Pooling of second doses given at about 4 or about 12 weeks was done. The table came from immunoSEQ multiplex PCR; TCRdb's copy has only in-frame clones and leaves some out. Of fewer than 95,000 clones listed, 91% are singletons. This specimen was peripheral blood, taken 28 days after the second AZD1222 dose. The receptor comes from an adult who received the AZD1222 COVID-19 vaccine.

CDR3 in amino acids: CSGFYGGPFTDTQYF. In nucleotides, the CDR3 is TGCAGCGGTTTCTACGGCGGGCCCTTCACAGATACGCAGTATTTT. The chain recombines TRBV29-1 with TRBJ2-3; maybe TRBD2 (5 bases). The germline CDR1 and CDR2 sequences are SQVTM and ANQGSEA. CDR3 length equals 15 residues. V was shortened by 7 bases and J by 2 bases, with 19 bases between the two germline ends.